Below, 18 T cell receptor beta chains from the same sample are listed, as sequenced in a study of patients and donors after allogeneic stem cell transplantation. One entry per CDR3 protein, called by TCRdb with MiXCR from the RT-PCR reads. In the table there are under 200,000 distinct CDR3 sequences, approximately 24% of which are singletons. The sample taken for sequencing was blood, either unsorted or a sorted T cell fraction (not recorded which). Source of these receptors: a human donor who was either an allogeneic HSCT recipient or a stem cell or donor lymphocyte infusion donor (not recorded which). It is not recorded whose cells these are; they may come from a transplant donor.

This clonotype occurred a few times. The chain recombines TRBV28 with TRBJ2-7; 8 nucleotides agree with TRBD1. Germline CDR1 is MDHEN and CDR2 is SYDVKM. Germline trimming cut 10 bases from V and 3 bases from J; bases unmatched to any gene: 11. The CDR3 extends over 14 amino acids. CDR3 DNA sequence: TGTGCCACCTTCAGGACAGGGCTAAACTACGAGCAGTACTTC. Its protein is CATFRTGLNYEQYF.

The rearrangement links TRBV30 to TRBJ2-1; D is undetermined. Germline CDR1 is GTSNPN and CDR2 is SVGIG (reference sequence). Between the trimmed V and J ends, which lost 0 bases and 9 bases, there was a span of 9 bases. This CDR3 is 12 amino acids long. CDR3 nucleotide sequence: TGTGCCTGGAGTGTAACGGGCATTGAGCAGTTCTTC. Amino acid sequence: CAWSVTGIEQFF.

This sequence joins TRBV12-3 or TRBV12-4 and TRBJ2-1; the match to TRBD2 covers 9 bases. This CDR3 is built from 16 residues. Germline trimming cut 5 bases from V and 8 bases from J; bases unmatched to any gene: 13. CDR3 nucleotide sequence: TGTGCCAGCAGTCACCCCCGGACTAGCGTTGAGGATGAGCAGTTCTTC. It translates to CASSHPRTSVEDEQFF.

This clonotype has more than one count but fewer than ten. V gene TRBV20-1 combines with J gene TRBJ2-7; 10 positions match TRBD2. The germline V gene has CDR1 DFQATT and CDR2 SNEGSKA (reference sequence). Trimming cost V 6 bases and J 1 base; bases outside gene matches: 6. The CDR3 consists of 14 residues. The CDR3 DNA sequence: TGCAGTGCCTATCGGACTAGCGGTTCCTACGAGCAGTACTTC. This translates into CSAYRTSGSYEQYF.

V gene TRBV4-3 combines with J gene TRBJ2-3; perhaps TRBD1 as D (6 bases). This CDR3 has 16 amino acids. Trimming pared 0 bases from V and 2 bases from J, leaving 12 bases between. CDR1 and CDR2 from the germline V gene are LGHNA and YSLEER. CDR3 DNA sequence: TGCGCCAGCAGCCAAGACCCACAGGGCCTCACAGATACGCAGTATTTT. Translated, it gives CASSQDPQGLTDTQYF.

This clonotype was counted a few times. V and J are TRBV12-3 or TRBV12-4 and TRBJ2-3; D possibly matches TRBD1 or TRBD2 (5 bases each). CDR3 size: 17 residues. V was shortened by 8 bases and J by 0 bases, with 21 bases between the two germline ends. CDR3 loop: CASLPGAGVSSTDTQYF. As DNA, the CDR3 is TGTGCCAGCTTACCCGGGGCAGGCGTTTCTAGCACAGATACGCAGTATTTT.

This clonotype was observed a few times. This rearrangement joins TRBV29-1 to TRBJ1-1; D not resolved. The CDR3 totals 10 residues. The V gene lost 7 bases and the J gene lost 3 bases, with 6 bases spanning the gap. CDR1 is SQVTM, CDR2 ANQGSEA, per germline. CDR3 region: CSGEDTEAFF. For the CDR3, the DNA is TGCAGCGGAGAGGACACTGAAGCTTTCTTT.

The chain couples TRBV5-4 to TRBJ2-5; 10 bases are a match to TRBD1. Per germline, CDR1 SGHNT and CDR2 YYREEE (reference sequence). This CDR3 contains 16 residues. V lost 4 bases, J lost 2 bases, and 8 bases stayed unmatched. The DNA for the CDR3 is TGTGCCAGCAGCACAACCGACAGGGGGCTACAAGAGACCCAGTACTTC. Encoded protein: CASSTTDRGLQETQYF.

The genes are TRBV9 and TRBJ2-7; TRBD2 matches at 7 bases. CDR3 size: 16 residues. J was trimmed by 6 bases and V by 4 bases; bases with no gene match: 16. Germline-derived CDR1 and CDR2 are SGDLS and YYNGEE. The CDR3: CASSPRGGGRTGEQYF. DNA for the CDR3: TGTGCCAGCAGCCCGAGGGGAGGCGGGAGAACAGGCGAGCAGTACTTC.

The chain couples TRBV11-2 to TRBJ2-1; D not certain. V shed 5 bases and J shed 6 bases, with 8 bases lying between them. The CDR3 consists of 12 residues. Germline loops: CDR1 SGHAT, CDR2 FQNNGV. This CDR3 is CASSTVPNEQFF. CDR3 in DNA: TGTGCCAGCAGCACCGTCCCCAATGAGCAGTTCTTC.

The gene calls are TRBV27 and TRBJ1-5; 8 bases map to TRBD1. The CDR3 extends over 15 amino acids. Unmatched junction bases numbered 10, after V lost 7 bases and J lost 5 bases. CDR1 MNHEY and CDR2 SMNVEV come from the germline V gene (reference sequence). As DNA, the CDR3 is TGTGCCAGCAAAGCCGACAGGGGTACCCATCAGCCCCAGCATTTT. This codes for CASKADRGTHQPQHF.

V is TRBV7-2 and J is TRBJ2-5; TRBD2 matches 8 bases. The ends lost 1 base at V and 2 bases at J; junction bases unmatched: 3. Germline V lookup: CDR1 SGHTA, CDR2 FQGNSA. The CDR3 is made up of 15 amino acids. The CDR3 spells CASSLGPSGQETQYF. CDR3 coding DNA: TGTGCCAGCAGCTTAGGTCCTAGCGGGCAAGAGACCCAGTACTTC.

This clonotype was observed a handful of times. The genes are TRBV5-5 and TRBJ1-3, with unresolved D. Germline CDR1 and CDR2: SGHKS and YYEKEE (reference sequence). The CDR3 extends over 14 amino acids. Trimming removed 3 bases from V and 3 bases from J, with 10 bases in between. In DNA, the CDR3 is TGTGCCAGCAGCTCTTTGATCTTTGGAAACACCATATATTTT. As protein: CASSSLIFGNTIYF.

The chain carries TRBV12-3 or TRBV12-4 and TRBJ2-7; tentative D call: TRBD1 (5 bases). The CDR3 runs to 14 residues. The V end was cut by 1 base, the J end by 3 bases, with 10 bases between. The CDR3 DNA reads TGTGCCAGCAGTTTAGGACAGATAAACTACGAGCAGTACTTC. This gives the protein CASSLGQINYEQYF.

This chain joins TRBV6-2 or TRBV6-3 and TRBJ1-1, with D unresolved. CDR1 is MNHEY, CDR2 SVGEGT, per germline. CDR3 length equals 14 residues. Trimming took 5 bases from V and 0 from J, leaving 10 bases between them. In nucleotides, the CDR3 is TGTGCCAGCAGTAGACTAGAGGTGAACACTGAAGCTTTCTTT. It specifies CASSRLEVNTEAFF.

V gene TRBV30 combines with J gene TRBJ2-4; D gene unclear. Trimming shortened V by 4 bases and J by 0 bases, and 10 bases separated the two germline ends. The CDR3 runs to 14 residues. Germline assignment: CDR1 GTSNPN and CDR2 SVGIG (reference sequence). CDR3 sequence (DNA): TGTGCCTGGATACCGGGTGTAGCCAAAAACATTCAGTACTTC. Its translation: CAWIPGVAKNIQYF.

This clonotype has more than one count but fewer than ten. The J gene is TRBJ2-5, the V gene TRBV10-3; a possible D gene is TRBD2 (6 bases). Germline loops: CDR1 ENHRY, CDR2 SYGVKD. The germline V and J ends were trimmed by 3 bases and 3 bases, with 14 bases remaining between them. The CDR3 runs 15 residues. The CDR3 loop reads CAISDWRGQKETQYF. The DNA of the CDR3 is TGTGCCATCAGTGATTGGAGGGGCCAAAAAGAGACCCAGTACTTC.

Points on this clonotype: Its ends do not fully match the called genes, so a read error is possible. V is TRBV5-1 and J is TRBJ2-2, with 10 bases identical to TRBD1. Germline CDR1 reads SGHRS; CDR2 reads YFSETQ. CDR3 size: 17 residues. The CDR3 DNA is TGCGCCAGCAGCCTGTGGGGACAGGGGACAGGACCCGGAGAGCTGTTTTTT. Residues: CASSLWGQGTGPGELFF.